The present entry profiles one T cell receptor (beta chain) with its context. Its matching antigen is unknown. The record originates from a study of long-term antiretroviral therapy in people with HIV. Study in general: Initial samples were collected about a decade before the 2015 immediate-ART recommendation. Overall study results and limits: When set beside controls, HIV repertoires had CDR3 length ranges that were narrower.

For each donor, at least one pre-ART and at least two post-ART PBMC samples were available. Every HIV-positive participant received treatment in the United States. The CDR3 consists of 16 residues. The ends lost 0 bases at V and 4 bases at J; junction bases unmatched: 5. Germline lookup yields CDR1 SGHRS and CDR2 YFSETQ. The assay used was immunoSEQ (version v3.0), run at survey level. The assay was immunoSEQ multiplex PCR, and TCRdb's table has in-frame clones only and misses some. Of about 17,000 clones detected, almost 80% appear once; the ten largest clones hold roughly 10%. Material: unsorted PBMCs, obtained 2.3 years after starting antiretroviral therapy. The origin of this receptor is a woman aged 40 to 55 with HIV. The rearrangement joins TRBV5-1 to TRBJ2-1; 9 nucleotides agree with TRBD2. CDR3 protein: CASSLEAGGGYNEQFF. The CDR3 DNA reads TGCGCCAGCAGCTTGGAGGCGGGAGGGGGTTACAATGAGCAGTTCTTC.